What follows are 3 T cell receptor beta chains derived from one specimen sequenced in a study of blood T cell repertoires in COVID-19. Sequencing was performed with immunoSEQ multiplex PCR; in TCRdb, only in-frame clones are kept and a portion is missing. The sample yields around 60,000 clones, about three quarters seen once. Sequencing was carried out using peripheral blood. These receptor sequences come from a man aged 25-40 years with COVID-19, enrolled during active disease.

This clone was counted between two and nine times. The chain employs TRBV9 and TRBJ2-3, with D maybe TRBD1 (6 bases). Trimming removed 4 bases from V and 0 bases from J, with 9 bases in between. This CDR3 spans 14 amino acids. Germline V gives CDR1 SGDLS, CDR2 YYNGEE. The DNA for the CDR3 is TGTGCCAGCAGCCGGGACACAAGCACAGATACGCAGTATTTT. It yields the protein CASSRDTSTDTQYF.

This sequence joins TRBV7-3 and TRBJ1-2; D remains ambiguous. V gave up 1 base and J gave up 5 bases, with 8 bases separating them. The CDR3 length is 13 residues. The germline V gene has CDR1 SGHTA and CDR2 FQGTGA. CDR3 DNA: TGTGCCAGCAGCTTAAATTCCGGGTATGGCTACACCTTC. Protein sequence: CASSLNSGYGYTF.

In this sample, this clone turned up a few times. The chain carries TRBV13 and TRBJ2-1; 7 bases agree with TRBD2. V trimming: 1 base; J trimming: 0 bases; junction bases outside the gene matches: 3. Germline CDR1 and CDR2: PRHDT and FYEKMQ (reference sequence). The CDR3 sequence is 16 residues long. In nucleotides, the CDR3 is TGTGCCAGCAGCTTAGAGGGACTAAGCTCCTACAATGAGCAGTTCTTC. Its protein product is CASSLEGLSSYNEQFF. Variable domain in full (rest from reference TRBV13 and TRBJ2-1): AAGVIQSPRHLIKEKRETATLKCYPIPRHDTVYWYQQGPGQDPQFLISFYEKMQSDKGSIPDRFSAQQFSDYHSELNMSSLELGDSALYFCASSLEGLSSYNEQFFGPGTRLTVL.